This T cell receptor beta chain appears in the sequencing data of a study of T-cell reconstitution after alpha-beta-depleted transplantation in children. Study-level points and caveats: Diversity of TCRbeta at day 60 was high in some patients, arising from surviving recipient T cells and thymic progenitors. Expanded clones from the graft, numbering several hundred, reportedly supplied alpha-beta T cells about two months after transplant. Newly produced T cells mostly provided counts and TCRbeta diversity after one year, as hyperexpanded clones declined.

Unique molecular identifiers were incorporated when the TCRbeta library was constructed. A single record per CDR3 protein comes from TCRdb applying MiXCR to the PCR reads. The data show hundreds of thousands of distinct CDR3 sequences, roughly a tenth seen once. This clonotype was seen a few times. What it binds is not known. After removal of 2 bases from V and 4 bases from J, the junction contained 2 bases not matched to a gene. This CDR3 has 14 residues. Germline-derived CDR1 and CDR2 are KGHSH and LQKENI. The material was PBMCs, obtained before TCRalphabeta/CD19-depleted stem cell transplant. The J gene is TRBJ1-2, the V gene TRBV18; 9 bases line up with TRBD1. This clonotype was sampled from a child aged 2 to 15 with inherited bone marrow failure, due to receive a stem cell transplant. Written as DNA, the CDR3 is TGTGCCAGCTCACCAAACAGGGGGCCCTATGGCTACACCTTC. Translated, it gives CASSPNRGPYGYTF.